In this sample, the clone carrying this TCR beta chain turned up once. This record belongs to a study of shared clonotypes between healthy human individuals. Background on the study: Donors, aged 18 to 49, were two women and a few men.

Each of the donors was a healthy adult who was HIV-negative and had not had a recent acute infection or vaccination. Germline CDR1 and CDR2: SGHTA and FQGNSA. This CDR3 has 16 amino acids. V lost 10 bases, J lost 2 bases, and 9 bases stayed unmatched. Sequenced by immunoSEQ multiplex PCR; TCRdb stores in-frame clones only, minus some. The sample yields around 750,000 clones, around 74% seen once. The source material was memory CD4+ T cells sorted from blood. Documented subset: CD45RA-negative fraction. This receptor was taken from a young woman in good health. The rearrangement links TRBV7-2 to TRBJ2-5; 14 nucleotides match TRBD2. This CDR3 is CATATGTSGGQETQYF. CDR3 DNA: TGTGCCACCGCAACCGGGACTAGCGGGGGACAAGAGACCCAGTACTTC. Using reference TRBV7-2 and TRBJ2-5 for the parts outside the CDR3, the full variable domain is GAGVSQSPSNKVTEKGKDVELRCDPISGHTALYWYRQSLGQGLEFLIYFQGNSAPDKSGLPSDRFSAERTGGSVSTLTIQRTQQEDSAVYLCATATGTSGGQETQYFGPGTRLLVL.